What follows is one TCR beta chain and its context. Antigen specificity is unknown. These data are taken from a study of T cell responses to AZD1222 COVID-19 vaccine. Study-level points and caveats: Spike-specific TCR breadth rose after two AZD1222 doses, and depth rose as well. Repertoires were obtained only post-peak T cell response. Spike was spanned by vaccine-associated CD4 TCRs, which were dominant at 160-218 and 743-854.

Second doses that came at about 4 or about 12 weeks were put together. The protocol was immunoSEQ multiplex PCR, while the TCRdb copy is restricted to in-frame clones and leaves out a portion. Seen here are some 200,000 clones, roughly nine tenths observed once, and the top ten hold 1.5% to 2%. The CDR3 sequence is 15 residues long. The clonotype comes from an adult who received the AZD1222 COVID-19 vaccine. The starting material was peripheral blood, obtained 28 days after the second AZD1222 dose. The chain carries TRBV21-1 and TRBJ1-4; the table's TRBD1 call for D was not verified on the DNA. TRBV21-1 represents a pseudogene. The CDR3 is CASNHFRVPDGKLFF. The CDR3, as DNA: TGTGCCAGCAACCACTTCAGGGTCCCGGACGGAAAACTGTTTTTT.